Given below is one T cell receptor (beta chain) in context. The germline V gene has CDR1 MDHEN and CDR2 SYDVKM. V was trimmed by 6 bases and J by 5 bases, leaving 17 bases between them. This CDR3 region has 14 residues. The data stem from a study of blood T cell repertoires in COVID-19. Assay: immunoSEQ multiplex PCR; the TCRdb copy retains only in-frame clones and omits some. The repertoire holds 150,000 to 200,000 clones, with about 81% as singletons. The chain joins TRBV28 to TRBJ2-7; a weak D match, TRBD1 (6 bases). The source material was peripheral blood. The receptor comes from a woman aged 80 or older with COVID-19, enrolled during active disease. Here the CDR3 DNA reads TGTGCCAGCAGGGTAGACAGGTATAGCCACGAGCAGTACTTC. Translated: CASRVDRYSHEQYF.